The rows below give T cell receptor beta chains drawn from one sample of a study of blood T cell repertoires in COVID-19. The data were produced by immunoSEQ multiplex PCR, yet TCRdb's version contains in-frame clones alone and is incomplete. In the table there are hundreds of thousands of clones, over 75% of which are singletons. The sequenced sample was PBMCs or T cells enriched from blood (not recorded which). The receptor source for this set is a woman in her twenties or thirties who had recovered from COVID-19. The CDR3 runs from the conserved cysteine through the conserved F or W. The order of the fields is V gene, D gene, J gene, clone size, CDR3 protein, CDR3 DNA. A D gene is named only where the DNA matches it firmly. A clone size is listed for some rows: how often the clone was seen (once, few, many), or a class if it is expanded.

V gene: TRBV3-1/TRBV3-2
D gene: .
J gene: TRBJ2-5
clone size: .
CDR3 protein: CASSLSHERRETQYF
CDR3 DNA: TGTGCCAGCAGCTTAAGCCACGAGCGGAGGGAGACCCAGTACTTC

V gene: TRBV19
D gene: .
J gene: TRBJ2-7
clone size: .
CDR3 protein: CASSIAARSDEQYF
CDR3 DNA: TGTGCCAGTAGTATAGCGGCCAGGTCGGACGAGCAGTACTTC

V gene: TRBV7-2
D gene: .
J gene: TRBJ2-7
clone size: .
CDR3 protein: CASSTRRDVEQYF
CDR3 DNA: TGTGCCAGCAGCACGAGACGGGATGTCGAGCAGTACTTC

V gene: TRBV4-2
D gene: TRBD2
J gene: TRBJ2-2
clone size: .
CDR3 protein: CASSQSGTSLPTGELFF
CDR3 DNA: TGTGCCAGCAGCCAGTCCGGGACTAGCCTCCCCACCGGGGAGCTGTTTTTT

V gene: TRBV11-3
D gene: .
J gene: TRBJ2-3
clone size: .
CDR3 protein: CASSLVGSDTQYF
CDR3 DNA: TGTGCCAGCAGCTTAGTCGGTTCGGATACGCAGTATTTT

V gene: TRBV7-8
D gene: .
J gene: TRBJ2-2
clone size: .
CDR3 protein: CASSPLKSYAGELFF
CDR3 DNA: TGTGCCAGCAGCCCCCTAAAAAGTTATGCCGGGGAGCTGTTTTTT

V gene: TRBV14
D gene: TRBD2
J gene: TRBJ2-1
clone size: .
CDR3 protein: CASSPSTSVEQFF
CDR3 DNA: TGTGCCAGCAGCCCCAGCACTAGCGTTGAGCAGTTCTTC

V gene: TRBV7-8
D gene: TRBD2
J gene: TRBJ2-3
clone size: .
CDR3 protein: CASSPQRGGTDTQYF
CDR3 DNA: TGTGCCAGCAGCCCTCAGCGGGGGGGAACAGATACGCAGTATTTT

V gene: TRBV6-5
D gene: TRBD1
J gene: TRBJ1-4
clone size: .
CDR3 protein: CASSPNTDRGGKLFF
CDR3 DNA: TGTGCCAGCAGCCCCAACACCGACAGGGGCGGAAAACTGTTTTTT

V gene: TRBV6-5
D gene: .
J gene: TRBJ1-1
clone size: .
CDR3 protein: CASRIGAQGAFF
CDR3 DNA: TGTGCCAGCAGGATTGGCGCCCAGGGGGCTTTCTTT

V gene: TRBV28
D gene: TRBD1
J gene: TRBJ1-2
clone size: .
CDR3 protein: CASSLEQGAVYGYTF
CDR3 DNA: TGTGCCAGCAGTTTAGAACAGGGGGCAGTGTATGGCTACACCTTC

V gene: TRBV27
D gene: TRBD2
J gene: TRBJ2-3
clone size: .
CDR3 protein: CASSLRGLAGSDTQYF
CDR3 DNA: TGTGCCAGCAGTCTACGGGGACTAGCGGGGTCAGATACGCAGTATTTT

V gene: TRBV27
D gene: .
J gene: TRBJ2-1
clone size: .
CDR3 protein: CASRQYVLETARNEQFF
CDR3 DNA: TGTGCCAGCAGACAATACGTACTAGAGACGGCTCGCAATGAGCAGTTCTTC

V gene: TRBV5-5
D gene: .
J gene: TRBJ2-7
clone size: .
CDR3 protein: CASSQTSGSVAYEQYF
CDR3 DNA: TGTGCCAGCAGCCAAACGTCAGGGTCGGTAGCCTACGAGCAGTACTTC

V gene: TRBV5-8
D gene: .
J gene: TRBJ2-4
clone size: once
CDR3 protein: CASSQEYPRIQYF
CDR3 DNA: TGTGCCAGCAGCCAGGAATACCCTCGCATTCAGTACTTC

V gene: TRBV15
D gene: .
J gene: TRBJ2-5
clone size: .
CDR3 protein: CATSRDSRETQYF
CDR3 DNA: TGTGCCACCAGCAGAGATAGTCGCGAGACCCAGTACTTC

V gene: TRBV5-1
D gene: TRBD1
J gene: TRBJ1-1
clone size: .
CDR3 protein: CASSLFGTAEAFF
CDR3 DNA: TGCGCCAGCAGCTTGTTTGGGACAGCAGAAGCTTTCTTT

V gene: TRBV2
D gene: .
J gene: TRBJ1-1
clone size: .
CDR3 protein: CASSVQGGTEAFF
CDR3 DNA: TGTGCCAGCAGTGTACAGGGCGGGACTGAAGCTTTCTTT

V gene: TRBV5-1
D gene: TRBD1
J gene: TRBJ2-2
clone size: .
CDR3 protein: CASRPGQGDTGELFF
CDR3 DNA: TGCGCCAGCAGACCGGGACAGGGTGACACCGGGGAGCTGTTTTTT

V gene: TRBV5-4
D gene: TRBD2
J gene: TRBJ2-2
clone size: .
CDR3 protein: CASSIGLAPTGELFF
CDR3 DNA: TGTGCCAGCAGCATAGGACTAGCCCCCACCGGGGAGCTGTTTTTT

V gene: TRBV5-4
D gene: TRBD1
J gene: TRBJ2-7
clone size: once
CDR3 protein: CASSLGGQPDEQYF
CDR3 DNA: TGTGCCAGCAGCTTAGGGGGACAGCCCGACGAGCAGTACTTC

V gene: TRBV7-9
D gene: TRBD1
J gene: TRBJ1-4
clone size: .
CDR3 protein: CASSSGGRGREKLFF
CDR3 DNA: TGTGCCAGCAGCTCAGGGGGCAGGGGACGAGAAAAACTGTTTTTT

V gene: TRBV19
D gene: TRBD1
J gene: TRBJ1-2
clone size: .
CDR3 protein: CASNDRGNYGYTF
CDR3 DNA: TGTGCCAGTAACGACAGGGGAAACTATGGCTACACCTTC

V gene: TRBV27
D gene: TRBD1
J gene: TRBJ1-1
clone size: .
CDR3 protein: CASSLSGQGGTEAFF
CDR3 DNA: TGTGCCAGCAGTTTATCGGGACAGGGTGGCACTGAAGCTTTCTTT

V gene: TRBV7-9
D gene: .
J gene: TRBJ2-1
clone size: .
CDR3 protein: CASSLQDRWSSYNEQFF
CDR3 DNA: TGTGCCAGCAGCTTGCAGGACAGATGGAGCTCCTACAATGAGCAGTTCTTC

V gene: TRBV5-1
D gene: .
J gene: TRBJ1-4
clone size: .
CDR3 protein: CASSQARPFNEKLFF
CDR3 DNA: TGCGCCAGCAGCCAAGCGCGTCCGTTTAATGAAAAACTGTTTTTT

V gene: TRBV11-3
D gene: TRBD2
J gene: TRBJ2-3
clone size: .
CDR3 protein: CASSLGISTGSGTTDTQYF
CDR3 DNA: TGTGCCAGCAGCTTAGGTATTTCCACGGGTAGCGGGACCACAGATACGCAGTATTTT

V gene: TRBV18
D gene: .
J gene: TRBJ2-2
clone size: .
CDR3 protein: CASSPSPGGNTGELFF
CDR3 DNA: TGTGCCAGCTCACCATCACCCGGGGGGAACACCGGGGAGCTGTTTTTT

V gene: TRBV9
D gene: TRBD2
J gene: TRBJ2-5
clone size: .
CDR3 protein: CASSVAGGSQETQYF
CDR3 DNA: TGTGCCAGCAGCGTAGCGGGGGGGTCCCAAGAGACCCAGTACTTC

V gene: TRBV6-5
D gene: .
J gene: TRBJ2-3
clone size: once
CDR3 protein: CASSYSYRGTDTQYF
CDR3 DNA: TGTGCCAGCAGTTACTCATACAGGGGCACAGATACGCAGTATTTT

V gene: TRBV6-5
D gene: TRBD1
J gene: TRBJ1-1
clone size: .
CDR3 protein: CASRAGTGGSEAFF
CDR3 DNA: TGTGCCAGCAGGGCCGGGACAGGGGGCTCTGAAGCTTTCTTT

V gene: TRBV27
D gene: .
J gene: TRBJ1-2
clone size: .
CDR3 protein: CASSFQGMDGYTF
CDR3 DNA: TGTGCCAGCAGTTTTCAGGGAATGGATGGCTACACCTTC

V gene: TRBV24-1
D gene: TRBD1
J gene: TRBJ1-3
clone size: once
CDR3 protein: CATSDLPRDRAGDGNTIYF
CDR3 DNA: TGTGCCACCAGTGATTTGCCCAGGGACAGGGCCGGAGATGGAAACACCATATATTTT

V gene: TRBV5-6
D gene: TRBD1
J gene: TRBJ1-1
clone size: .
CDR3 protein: CASSLGTVTFF
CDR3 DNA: TGTGCCAGCAGCTTAGGGACAGTTACTTTCTTT

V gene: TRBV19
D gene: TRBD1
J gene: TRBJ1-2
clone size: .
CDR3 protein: CASSVDREGGYTF
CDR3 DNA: TGTGCCAGTAGTGTGGACAGGGAAGGAGGCTACACCTTC

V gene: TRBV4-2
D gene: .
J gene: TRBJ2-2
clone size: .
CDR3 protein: CASSQDQGTIVGELFF
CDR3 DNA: TGTGCCAGCAGCCAAGATCAGGGGACTATTGTCGGGGAGCTGTTTTTT

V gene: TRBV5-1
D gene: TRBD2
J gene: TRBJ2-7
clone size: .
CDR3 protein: CASSSYGGGAGYEQYF
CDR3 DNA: TGCGCCAGCAGCTCCTATGGCGGGGGGGCCGGGTACGAGCAGTACTTC

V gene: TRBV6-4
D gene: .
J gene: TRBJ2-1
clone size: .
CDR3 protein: CASSERGSSYNEQFF
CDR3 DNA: TGTGCCAGCAGTGAACGGGGGAGCTCCTACAATGAGCAGTTCTTC

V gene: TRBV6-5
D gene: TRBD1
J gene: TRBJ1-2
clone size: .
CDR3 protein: CATYRGLAYGYTF
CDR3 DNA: TGTGCCACTTACAGGGGGCTGGCATATGGCTACACCTTC

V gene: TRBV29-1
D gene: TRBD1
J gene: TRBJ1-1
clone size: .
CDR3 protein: CSVGSGQGVMNTEAFF
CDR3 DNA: TGCAGCGTTGGCTCGGGACAGGGGGTGATGAACACTGAAGCTTTCTTT

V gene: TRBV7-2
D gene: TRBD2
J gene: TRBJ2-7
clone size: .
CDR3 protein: CASSTRTSVNEQYF
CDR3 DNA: TGTGCCAGCAGCACCCGGACTAGCGTCAACGAGCAGTACTTC

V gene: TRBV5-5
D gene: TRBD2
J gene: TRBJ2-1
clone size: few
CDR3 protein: CASSRTSGSNEQFF
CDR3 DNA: TGTGCCAGCAGCCGGACTAGCGGGAGTAATGAGCAGTTCTTC

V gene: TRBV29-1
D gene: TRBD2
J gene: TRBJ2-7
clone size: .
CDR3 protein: CSVEERGRAYEQYF
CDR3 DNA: TGCAGCGTTGAAGAACGTGGGAGGGCCTACGAGCAGTACTTC

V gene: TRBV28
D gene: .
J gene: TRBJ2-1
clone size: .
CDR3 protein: CASSGGALGDEQFF
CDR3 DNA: TGTGCCAGCAGTGGCGGGGCCCTTGGGGATGAGCAGTTCTTC

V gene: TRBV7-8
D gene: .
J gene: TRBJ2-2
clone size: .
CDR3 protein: CASSGGAGGELFF
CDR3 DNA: TGTGCCAGCAGCGGAGGAGCCGGCGGGGAGCTGTTTTTT

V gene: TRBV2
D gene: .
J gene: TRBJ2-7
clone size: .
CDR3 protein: CASSDSSYEQYF
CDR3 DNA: TGTGCCAGCAGTGACAGCTCCTACGAGCAGTACTTC

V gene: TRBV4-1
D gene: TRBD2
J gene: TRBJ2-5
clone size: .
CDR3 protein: CASSQGLGAGGETQYF
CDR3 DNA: TGCGCCAGCAGCCAAGGGCTGGGAGCGGGGGGGGAGACCCAGTACTTC

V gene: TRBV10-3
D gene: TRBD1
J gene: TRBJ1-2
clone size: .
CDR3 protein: CAISQMTGTLEGGYTF
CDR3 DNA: TGTGCCATCAGTCAGATGACAGGGACCCTCGAGGGGGGCTACACCTTC

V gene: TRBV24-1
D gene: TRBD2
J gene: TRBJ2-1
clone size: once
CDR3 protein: CATSDPSSGRWNEQFF
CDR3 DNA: TGTGCCACCAGTGACCCGTCTAGCGGGAGGTGGAATGAGCAGTTCTTC

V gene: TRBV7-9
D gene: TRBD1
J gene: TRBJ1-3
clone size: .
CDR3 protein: CASSLTGTGSSGNTIYF
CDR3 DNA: TGTGCCAGCAGCTTAACAGGGACAGGGTCCTCTGGAAACACCATATATTTT

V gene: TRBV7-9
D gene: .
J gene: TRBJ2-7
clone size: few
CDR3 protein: CASSPRVGRGFYEQYF
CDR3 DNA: TGTGCCAGCAGCCCCCGAGTTGGTAGGGGGTTCTACGAGCAGTACTTC

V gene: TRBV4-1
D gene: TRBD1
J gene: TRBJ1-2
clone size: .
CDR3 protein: CASSPAGTGGDMGYTF
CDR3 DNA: TGCGCCAGCAGCCCCGCCGGGACAGGGGGGGATATGGGCTACACCTTC

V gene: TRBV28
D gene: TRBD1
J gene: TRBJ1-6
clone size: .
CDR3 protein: CASRDLGQLNSPLHF
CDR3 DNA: TGTGCCAGCAGAGATCTGGGACAGCTTAATTCACCCCTCCACTTT

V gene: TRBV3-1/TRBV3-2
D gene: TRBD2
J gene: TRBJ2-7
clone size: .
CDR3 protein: CASSQGLAGYTYEQYF
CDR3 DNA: TGTGCCAGCAGCCAAGGACTAGCGGGCTATACCTACGAGCAGTACTTC

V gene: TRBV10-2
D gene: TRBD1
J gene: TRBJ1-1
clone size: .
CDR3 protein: CARDREVNTEAFF
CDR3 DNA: TGCGCCAGGGACAGGGAGGTGAACACTGAAGCTTTCTTT